One sample yielded the 11 T cell receptor beta chains listed below, sequenced in a study of T cell responses to AZD1222 COVID-19 vaccine. Measured with immunoSEQ multiplex PCR; TCRdb has only the in-frame clones, and not every one. The sample yields around 160,000 clones, about nine tenths seen once. The sequencing used peripheral blood, collected on day 0 of AZD1222 vaccination. The receptor source for this set is an adult in good health.

This clone has a handful of counts. The rearrangement joins TRBV19 to TRBJ1-4; no reliable D call. The CDR3 has 17 amino acids. Germline CDR1 LNHDA, CDR2 SQIVND (reference sequence). The V end lost 2 bases, the J end lost 7 bases, and 20 bases lay between the germline ends. The CDR3 loop is CASSIRAIGRRGEKLFF. DNA for the CDR3: TGTGCCAGTAGTATAAGGGCAATCGGACGGAGAGGTGAAAAACTGTTTTTT.

On this clone itself: Compared with germline, one end of the junction differs, possibly owing to a read error. The rearrangement uses TRBV20-1 and TRBJ1-1; D remains ambiguous. This CDR3 is 11 amino acids long. Germline V gene sequence: CDR1 DFQATT, CDR2 SNEGSKA (reference sequence). The CDR3 is CSATGSTEAFF. The CDR3 DNA follows: TGCAGCGCTACCGGGAGCACTGAAGCTTTCTTT.

The rearrangement joins TRBV28 to TRBJ1-2; the D gene is possibly TRBD1 (6 bases). In germline, CDR1 is MDHEN, CDR2 SYDVKM. The CDR3 loop spans 16 amino acids. The V end was cut by 5 bases, the J end by 5 bases, with 21 bases between. The CDR3 DNA reads TGTGCCAGCAGTCGGCCGGGGCCGTGGGGGGCATATGGCTACACCTTC. Translated: CASSRPGPWGAYGYTF.

The rearrangement uses TRBV4-3 and TRBJ1-2; no clear D gene. The germline V and J ends were trimmed by 0 bases and 1 base, with 12 bases remaining between them. Per germline, CDR1 LGHNA and CDR2 YSLEER. This CDR3 comprises 16 residues. The CDR3 bases are TGCGCCAGCAGCCAAGATTCCCTGGGCAGTAACTATGGCTACACCTTC. This gives the protein CASSQDSLGSNYGYTF.

The chain links TRBV7-2 to TRBJ2-5, with D perhaps matching TRBD1 (5 bases). CDR3 length: 15 amino acids. Germline V CDR1 and CDR2: SGHTA, FQGNSA. Trimming took off 2 bases at V and 4 bases at J, with 14 bases between the two ends. The CDR3 DNA is TGTGCCAGCAGCTTAAGGGGCAGGGCAGGAGAGACCCAGTACTTC. Its protein product is CASSLRGRAGETQYF.

This chain joins TRBV6-6 and TRBJ1-6; the D gene is possibly TRBD1 (6 bases). This CDR3 has 15 residues. Trimming shortened V by 2 bases and J by 7 bases, and 12 bases separated the two germline ends. CDR1 and CDR2 from the germline V gene are MNHNY and SVGAGI (reference sequence). In DNA form, the CDR3 reads TGTGCCAGCAGTTACGGGTTGGACAGAAATTCACCCCTCCACTTT. Translating it yields CASSYGLDRNSPLHF.

V and J are TRBV5-6 and TRBJ2-2; a weak D match, TRBD1 (5 bases). Trimming removed 2 bases from V and 6 bases from J, with 8 bases in between. The germline V gene has CDR1 SGHDT and CDR2 YYEEEE. CDR3 size: 13 residues. The CDR3 bases are TGTGCCAGCAGCTTATCAGGGCCCGGGGAGCTGTTTTTT. Translating it yields CASSLSGPGELFF.

The rearrangement links TRBV7-2 to TRBJ2-5, with unresolved D. Germline V gene data show CDR1 as SGHTA and CDR2 as FQGNSA. There are 15 residues in the CDR3. The V end lost 2 bases, the J end lost 4 bases, and 14 bases lay between the germline ends. CDR3 DNA: TGTGCCAGCAGCTTATTCGGCGGTAAGGGAGAGACCCAGTACTTC. Amino acid sequence: CASSLFGGKGETQYF.

This chain's CDR3 is CASSLGDYEQYF. The CDR3, as DNA: TGTGCCAGCAGTTTGGGGGACTACGAGCAGTACTTC. V usage is TRBV28 and J usage is TRBJ2-7, with D tentatively TRBD1 or TRBD2 (5 bases each). V was shortened by 3 bases and J by 3 bases, with 6 bases between the two germline ends. CDR3 size: 12 residues. CDR1 is MDHEN, CDR2 SYDVKM, per germline. The whole variable domain, filled in from reference TRBV28 and TRBJ2-7, reads DVKVTQSSRYLVKRTGEKVFLECVQDMDHENMFWYRQDPGLGLRLIYFSYDVKMKEKGDIPEGYSVSREKKERFSLILESASTNQTSMYLCASSLGDYEQYFGPGTRLTVT.

The chain carries TRBV29-1 and TRBJ2-3; D is ambiguous. The germline V gene encodes CDR1 SQVTM and CDR2 ANQGSEA. The CDR3 totals 13 residues. The V end lost 4 bases, the J end lost 2 bases, and 10 bases lay between the germline ends. The CDR3 protein is CSVAGGPTDTQYF. CDR3 bases: TGCAGCGTTGCTGGCGGACCCACAGATACGCAGTATTTT.

The chain combines TRBV11-2 with TRBJ1-3, with unresolved D. V was cut by 2 bases and J by 4 bases, with 18 bases left in between. The V gene's germline CDR1 is SGHAT and CDR2 FQNNGV. The CDR3 is 17 amino acids. The chain's CDR3 is CASSLIRAGAGGNTIYF. As DNA, the CDR3 is TGTGCCAGCAGCTTAATTCGGGCCGGAGCCGGGGGAAACACCATATATTTT.